Listed below are T cell receptor beta chains from one sample, sequenced in a study of neurological immune-mediated disorders. TCRdb passed the 5' RACE reads through MiXCR, listing each CDR3 protein once. The sample contains roughly 76,000 distinct CDR3 sequences, 12% to 15% of which appear only once. Sequenced input: PBMCs. The receptor source for this set is a woman between 50 and 59 years old in good health. Each CDR3 is given with its conserved first and last residue. Fields, in order: clone size, J gene, D gene, V gene, CDR3 protein, CDR3 DNA. D genes are given only for firm matches. Clone size is not always given. Where it is, it says once, few, many or a class for expanded clones.

NA | TRBJ1-4 | NA | TRBV20-1 | CSARDEIGVVATNEKLFF | TGCAGTGCTAGAGATGAGATAGGGGTCGTAGCAACTAATGAAAAACTGTTTTTT
many | TRBJ2-5 | NA | TRBV27 | CASSLSGRGGETQYF | TGTGCCAGCAGTTTATCGGGAAGGGGGGGGGAGACCCAGTACTTC
many | TRBJ2-1 | NA | TRBV7-9 | CASSEGATFNEQFF | TGTGCCAGCAGCGAAGGCGCTACATTCAATGAGCAGTTCTTC
many | TRBJ2-6 | NA | TRBV5-1 | CASSFSGAGANVLTF | TGCGCCAGCAGCTTCTCCGGCGCTGGGGCCAACGTCCTGACTTTC
many | TRBJ2-5 | TRBD1 | TRBV5-1 | CASRSGTGGQETQYF | TGCGCCAGCAGGTCCGGGACAGGGGGCCAAGAGACCCAGTACTTC
many | TRBJ2-2 | TRBD1 | TRBV5-1 | CASSEDRGRVWGELFF | TGCGCCAGCAGCGAAGACAGGGGGCGCGTATGGGGGGAGCTGTTTTTT
many | TRBJ2-4 | TRBD1 | TRBV6-5 | CASSYFSGTDVPGAKNIQYF | TGTGCCAGCAGTTACTTCTCCGGGACAGATGTTCCAGGGGCCAAAAACATTCAGTACTTC
many | TRBJ2-7 | NA | TRBV7-2 | CASSFGTSVWDEQYF | TGTGCCAGCAGCTTCGGGACAAGTGTCTGGGACGAGCAGTACTTC
many | TRBJ2-3 | NA | TRBV5-1 | CASSLAQSTDTQYF | TGCGCCAGCAGCTTGGCACAGAGCACAGATACGCAGTATTTT
NA | TRBJ2-5 | NA | TRBV7-3 | CASSPSDGTQYF | TGTGCCAGCAGCCCCTCGGACGGGACCCAGTACTTC
many | TRBJ2-5 | NA | TRBV29-1 | CSVPYQETQYF | TGCAGCGTGCCGTACCAAGAGACCCAGTACTTC
many | TRBJ1-1 | TRBD1 | TRBV3-1 | CASSQDLLGQKQYEAFF | TGTGCCAGCAGCCAAGACCTTTTGGGACAGAAGCAGTATGAAGCTTTCTTT